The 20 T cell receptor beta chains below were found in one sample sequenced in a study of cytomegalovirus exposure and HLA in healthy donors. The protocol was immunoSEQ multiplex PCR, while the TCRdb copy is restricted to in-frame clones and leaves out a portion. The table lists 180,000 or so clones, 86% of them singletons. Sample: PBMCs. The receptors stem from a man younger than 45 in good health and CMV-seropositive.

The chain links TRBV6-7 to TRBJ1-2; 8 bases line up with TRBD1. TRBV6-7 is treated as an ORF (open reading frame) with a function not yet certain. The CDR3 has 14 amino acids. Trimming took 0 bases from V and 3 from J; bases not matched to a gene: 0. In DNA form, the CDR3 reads TGTGCCAGCAGTTACTCGGACAGGGACTATGGCTACACCTTC. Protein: CASSYSDRDYGYTF.

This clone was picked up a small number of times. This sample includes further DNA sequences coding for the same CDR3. The CDR3 loop is CSVPTSGETQYF. The CDR3 nucleotides are TGCAGCGTGCCGACTAGCGGGGAGACCCAGTACTTC. The chain recombines TRBV29-1 with TRBJ2-5; 10 bases agree with TRBD2. J gave up 5 bases and V 6 bases, and 3 bases lay outside the gene matches. This CDR3 is 12 amino acids long. Germline assignment: CDR1 SQVTM and CDR2 ANQGSEA. Variable domain in full (rest from reference TRBV29-1 and TRBJ2-5): SAVISQKPSRDICQRGTSLTIQCQVDSQVTMMFWYRQQPGQSLTLIATANQGSEATYESGFVIDKFPISRPNLTFSTLTVSNMSPEDSSIYLCSVPTSGETQYFGPGTRLLVL.

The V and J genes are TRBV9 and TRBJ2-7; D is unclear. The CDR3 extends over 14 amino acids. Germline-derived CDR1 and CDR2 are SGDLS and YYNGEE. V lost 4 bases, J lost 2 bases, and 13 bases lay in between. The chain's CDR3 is CASSPRPAAYEQYF. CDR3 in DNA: TGTGCCAGCAGCCCAAGACCCGCGGCCTACGAGCAGTACTTC. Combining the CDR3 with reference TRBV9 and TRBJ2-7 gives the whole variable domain DSGVTQTPKHLITATGQRVTLRCSPRSGDLSVYWYQQSLDQGLQFLIQYYNGEERAKGNILERFSAQQFPDLHSELNLSSLELGDSALYFCASSPRPAAYEQYFGPGTRLTVT.

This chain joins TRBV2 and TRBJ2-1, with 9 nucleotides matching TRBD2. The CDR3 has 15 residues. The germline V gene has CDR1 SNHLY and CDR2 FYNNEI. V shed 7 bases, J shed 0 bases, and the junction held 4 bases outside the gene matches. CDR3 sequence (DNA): TGTGCCAGCATTAATAGCGGGAGCTCCTACAATGAGCAGTTCTTC. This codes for CASINSGSSYNEQFF. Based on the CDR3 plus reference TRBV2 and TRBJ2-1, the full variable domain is EPEVTQTPSHQVTQMGQEVILRCVPISNHLYFYWYRQILGQKVEFLVSFYNNEISEKSEIFDDQFSVERPDGSNFTLKIRSTKLEDSAMYFCASINSGSSYNEQFFGPGTRLTVL.

CDR3 sequence reads: CASRYMNTEAFF. As DNA, the CDR3 is TGTGCCAGCAGGTACATGAACACTGAAGCTTTCTTT. The chain links TRBV2 to TRBJ1-1; no clear D. Germline V gene data show CDR1 as SNHLY and CDR2 as FYNNEI. The CDR3 spans 12 residues. Trimming cost V 6 bases and J 0 bases, with 5 bases left between them.

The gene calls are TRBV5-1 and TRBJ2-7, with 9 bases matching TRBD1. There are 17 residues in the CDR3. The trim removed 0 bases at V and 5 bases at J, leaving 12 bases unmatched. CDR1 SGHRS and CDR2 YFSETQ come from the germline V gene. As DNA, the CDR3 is TGCGCCAGCAGCTTGGCCCCCCCGGGACAGGGCTTGGACGAGCAGTACTTC. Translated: CASSLAPPGQGLDEQYF. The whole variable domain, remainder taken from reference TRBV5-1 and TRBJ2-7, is KAGVTQTPRYLIKTRGQQVTLSCSPISGHRSVSWYQQTPGQGLQFLFEYFSETQRNKGNFPGRFSGRQFSNSRSEMNVSTLELGDSALYLCASSLAPPGQGLDEQYFGPGTRLTVT.

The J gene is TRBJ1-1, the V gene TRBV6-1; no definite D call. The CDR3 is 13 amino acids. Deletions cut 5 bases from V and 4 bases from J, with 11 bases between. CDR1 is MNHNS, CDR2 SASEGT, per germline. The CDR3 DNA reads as TGTGCCAGCAGTACAAGAGCGCTCACTGAAGCTTTCTTT. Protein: CASSTRALTEAFF.

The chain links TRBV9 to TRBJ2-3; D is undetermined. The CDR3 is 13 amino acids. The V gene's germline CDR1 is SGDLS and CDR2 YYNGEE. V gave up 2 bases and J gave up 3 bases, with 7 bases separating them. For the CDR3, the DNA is TGTGCCAGCAGCGTTCTTGGGACAGATACGCAGTATTTT. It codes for CASSVLGTDTQYF.

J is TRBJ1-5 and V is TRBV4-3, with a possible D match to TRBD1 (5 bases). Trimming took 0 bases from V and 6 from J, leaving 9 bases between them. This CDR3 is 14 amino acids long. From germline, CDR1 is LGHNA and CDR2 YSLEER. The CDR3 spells CASSQDRDGQPQHF. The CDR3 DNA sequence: TGCGCCAGCAGCCAAGACAGGGACGGTCAGCCCCAGCATTTT.

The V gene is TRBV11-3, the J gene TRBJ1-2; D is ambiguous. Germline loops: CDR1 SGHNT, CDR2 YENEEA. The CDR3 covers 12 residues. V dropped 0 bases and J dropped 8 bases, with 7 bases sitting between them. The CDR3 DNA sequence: TGTGCCAGCAGCTTAGAAGGGTACGGCTACACCTTC. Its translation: CASSLEGYGYTF.

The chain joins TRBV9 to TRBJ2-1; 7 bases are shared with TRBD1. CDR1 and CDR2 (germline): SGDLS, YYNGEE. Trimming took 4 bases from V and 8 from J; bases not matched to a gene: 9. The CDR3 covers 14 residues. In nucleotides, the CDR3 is TGTGCCAGCAGCCTGACAGGGCTGAAGGATGAGCAGTTCTTC. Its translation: CASSLTGLKDEQFF.

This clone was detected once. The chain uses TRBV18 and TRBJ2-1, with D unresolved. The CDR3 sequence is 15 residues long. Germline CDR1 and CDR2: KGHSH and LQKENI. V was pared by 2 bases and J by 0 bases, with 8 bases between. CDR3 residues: CASSPRADSYNEQFF. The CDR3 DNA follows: TGTGCCAGCTCACCAAGGGCAGACTCCTACAATGAGCAGTTCTTC. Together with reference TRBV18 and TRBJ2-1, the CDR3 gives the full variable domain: NAGVMQNPRHLVRRRGQEARLRCSPMKGHSHVYWYRQLPEEGLKFMVYLQKENIIDESGMPKERFSAEFPKEGPSILRIQQVVRGDSAAYFCASSPRADSYNEQFFGPGTRLTVL.

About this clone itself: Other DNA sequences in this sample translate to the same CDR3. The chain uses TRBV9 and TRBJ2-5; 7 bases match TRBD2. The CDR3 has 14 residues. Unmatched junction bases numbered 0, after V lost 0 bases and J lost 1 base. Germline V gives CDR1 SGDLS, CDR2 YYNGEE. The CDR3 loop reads CASSVGLAQETQYF. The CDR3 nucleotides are TGTGCCAGCAGCGTAGGACTAGCCCAAGAGACCCAGTACTTC.

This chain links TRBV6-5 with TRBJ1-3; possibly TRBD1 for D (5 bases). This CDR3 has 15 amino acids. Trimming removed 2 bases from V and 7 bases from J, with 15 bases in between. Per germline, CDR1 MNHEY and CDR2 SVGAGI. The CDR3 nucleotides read TGTGCCAGCAGTTACGGTCCAGGAAGGGACAACACCATATATTTT. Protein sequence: CASSYGPGRDNTIYF.

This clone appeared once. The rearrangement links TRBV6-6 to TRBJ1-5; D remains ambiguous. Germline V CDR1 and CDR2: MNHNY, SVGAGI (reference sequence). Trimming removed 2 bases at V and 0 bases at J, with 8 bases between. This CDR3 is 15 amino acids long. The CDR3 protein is CASSYGIPSNQPQHF. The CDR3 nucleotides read TGTGCCAGCAGTTACGGCATACCTAGCAATCAGCCCCAGCATTTT.

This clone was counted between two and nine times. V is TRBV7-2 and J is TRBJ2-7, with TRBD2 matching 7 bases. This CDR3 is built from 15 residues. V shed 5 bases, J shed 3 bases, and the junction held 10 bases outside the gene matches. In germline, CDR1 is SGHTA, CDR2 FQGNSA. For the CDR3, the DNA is TGTGCCAGCAGCCCCCAGCGGGGAGTGGACTACGAGCAGTACTTC. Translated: CASSPQRGVDYEQYF.

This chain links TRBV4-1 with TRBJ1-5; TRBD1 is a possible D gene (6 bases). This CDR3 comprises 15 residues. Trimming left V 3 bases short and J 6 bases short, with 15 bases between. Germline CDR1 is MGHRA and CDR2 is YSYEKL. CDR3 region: CASSQTGTQAQPQHF. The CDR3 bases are TGCGCCAGCAGCCAGACCGGGACACAAGCTCAGCCCCAGCATTTT.

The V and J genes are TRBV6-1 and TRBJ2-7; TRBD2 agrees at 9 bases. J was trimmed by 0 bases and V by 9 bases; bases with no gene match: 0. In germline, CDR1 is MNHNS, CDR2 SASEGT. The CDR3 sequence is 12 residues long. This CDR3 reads CASSGSSYEQYF. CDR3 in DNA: TGTGCCAGTAGCGGGAGCTCCTACGAGCAGTACTTC.

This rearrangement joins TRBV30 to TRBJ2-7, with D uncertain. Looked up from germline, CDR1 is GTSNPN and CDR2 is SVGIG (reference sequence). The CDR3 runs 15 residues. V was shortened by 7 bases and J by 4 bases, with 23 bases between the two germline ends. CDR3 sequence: CASSRGRSYVYEQYF. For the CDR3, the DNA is TGTGCCTCCTCCCGCGGCCGTAGTTACGTTTACGAGCAGTACTTC.

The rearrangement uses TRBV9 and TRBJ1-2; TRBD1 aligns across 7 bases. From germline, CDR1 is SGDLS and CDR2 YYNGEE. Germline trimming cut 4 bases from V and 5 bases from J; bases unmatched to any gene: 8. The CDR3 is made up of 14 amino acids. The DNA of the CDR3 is TGTGCCAGCAGCCCCCCAAGACAGGGTTATGGCTACACCTTC. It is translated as CASSPPRQGYGYTF. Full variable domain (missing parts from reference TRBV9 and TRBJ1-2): DSGVTQTPKHLITATGQRVTLRCSPRSGDLSVYWYQQSLDQGLQFLIQYYNGEERAKGNILERFSAQQFPDLHSELNLSSLELGDSALYFCASSPPRQGYGYTFGSGTRLTVV.